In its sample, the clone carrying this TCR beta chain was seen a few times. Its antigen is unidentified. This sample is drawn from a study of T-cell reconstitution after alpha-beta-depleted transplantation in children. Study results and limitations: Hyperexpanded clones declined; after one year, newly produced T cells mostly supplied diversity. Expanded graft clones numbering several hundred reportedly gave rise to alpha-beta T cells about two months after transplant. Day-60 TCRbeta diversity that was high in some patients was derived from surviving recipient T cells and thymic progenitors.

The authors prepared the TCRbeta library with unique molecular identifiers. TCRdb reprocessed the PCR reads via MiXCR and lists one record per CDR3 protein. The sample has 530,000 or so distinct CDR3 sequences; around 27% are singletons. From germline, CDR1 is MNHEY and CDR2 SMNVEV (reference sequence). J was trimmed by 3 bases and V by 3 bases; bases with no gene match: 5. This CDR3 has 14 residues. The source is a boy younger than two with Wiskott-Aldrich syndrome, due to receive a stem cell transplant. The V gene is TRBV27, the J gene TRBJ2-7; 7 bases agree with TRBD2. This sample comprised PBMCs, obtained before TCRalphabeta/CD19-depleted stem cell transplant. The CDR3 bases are TGTGCCAGCAGTTTCTTCGCGGGAGACTACGAGCAGTACTTC. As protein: CASSFFAGDYEQYF.